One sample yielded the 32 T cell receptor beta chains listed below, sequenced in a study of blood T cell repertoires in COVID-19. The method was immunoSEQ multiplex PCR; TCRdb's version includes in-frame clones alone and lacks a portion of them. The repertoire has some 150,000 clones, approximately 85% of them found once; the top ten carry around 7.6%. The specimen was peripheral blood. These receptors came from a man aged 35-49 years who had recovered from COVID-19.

The CDR3 region is CASSTSSPTGELFF. In nucleotides, the CDR3 is TGTGCCAGCAGCACTAGTAGTCCCACCGGGGAGCTGTTTTTT. The chain is built from TRBV27 and TRBJ2-2, with D possibly being TRBD2 (5 bases). Germline V gene data show CDR1 as MNHEY and CDR2 as SMNVEV (reference sequence). The CDR3 consists of 14 residues. V was trimmed by 6 bases and J by 4 bases, leaving 12 bases between them.

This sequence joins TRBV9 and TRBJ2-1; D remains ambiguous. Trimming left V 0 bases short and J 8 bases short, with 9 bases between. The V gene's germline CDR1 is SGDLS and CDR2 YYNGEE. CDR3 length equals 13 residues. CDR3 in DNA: TGTGCCAGCAGCGTAGCGCCTTCGGATGAGCAGTTCTTC. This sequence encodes CASSVAPSDEQFF.

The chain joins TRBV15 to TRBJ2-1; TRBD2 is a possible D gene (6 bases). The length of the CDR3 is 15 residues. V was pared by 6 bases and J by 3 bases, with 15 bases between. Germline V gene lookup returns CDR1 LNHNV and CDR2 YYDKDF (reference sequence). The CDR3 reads CATSAAEGDYNEQFF. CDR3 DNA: TGTGCCACCAGTGCAGCGGAGGGAGACTACAATGAGCAGTTCTTC.

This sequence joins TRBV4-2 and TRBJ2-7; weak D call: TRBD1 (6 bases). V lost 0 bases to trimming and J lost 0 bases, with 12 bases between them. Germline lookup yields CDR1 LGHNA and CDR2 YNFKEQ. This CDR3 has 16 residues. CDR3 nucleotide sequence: TGTGCCAGCAGCCAAGAGGCCGGGACATTCTCCTACGAGCAGTACTTC. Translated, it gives CASSQEAGTFSYEQYF.

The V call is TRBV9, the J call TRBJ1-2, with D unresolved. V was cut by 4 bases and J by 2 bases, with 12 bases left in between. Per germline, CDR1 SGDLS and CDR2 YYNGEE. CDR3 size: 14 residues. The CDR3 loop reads CASSPTGNNYGYTF. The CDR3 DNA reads TGTGCCAGCAGCCCTACGGGAAACAACTATGGCTACACCTTC. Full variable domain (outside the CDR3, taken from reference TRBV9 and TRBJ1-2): DSGVTQTPKHLITATGQRVTLRCSPRSGDLSVYWYQQSLDQGLQFLIQYYNGEERAKGNILERFSAQQFPDLHSELNLSSLELGDSALYFCASSPTGNNYGYTFGSGTRLTVV.

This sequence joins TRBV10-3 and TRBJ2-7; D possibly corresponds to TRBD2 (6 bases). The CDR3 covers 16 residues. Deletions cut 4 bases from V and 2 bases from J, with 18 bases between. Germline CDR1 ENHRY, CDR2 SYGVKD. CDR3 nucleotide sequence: TGTGCCATCAGTGGCCGGGGGAGCTCCCCAACCTACGAGCAGTACTTC. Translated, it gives CAISGRGSSPTYEQYF.

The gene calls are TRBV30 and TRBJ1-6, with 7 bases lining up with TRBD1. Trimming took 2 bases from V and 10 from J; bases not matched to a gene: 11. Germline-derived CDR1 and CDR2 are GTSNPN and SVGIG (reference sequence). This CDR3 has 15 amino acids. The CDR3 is CAWSPTRGGRSPLHF. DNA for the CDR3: TGTGCCTGGAGTCCTACACGAGGGGGCCGGTCACCCCTCCACTTT.

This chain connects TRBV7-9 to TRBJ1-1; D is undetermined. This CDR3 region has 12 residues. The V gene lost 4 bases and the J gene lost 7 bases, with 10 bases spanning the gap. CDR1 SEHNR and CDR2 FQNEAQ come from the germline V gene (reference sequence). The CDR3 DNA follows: TGTGCCAGCAGCTCCCAGGACTTTGAAGCTTTCTTT. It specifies CASSSQDFEAFF. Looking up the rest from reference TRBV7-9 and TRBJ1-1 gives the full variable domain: DTGVSQNPRHKITKRGQNVTFRCDPISEHNRLYWYRQTLGQGPEFLTYFQNEAQLEKSRLLSDRFSAERPKGSFSTLEIQRTEQGDSAMYLCASSSQDFEAFFGQGTRLTVV.

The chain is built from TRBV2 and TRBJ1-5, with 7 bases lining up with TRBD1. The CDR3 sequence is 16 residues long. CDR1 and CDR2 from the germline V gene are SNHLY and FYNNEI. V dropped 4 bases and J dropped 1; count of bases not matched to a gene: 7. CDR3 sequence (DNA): TGTGCCAGCAGTGGGGACAGCGGCTCGAGCAATCAGCCCCAGCATTTT. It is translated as CASSGDSGSSNQPQHF.

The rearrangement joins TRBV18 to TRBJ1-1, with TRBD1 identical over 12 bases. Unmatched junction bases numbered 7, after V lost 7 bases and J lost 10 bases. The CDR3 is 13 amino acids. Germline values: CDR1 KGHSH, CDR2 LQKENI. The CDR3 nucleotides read TGTGCCAGCTGGCCGGGACAGGGGGCGGTAGCTTTCTTT. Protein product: CASWPGQGAVAFF.

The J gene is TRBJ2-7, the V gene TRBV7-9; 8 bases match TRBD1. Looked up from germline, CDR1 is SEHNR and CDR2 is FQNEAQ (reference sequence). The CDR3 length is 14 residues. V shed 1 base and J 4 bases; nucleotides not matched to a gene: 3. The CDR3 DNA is TGTGCCAGCAGCTTAGGGACAGGGAGGTACGAGCAGTACTTC. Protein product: CASSLGTGRYEQYF.

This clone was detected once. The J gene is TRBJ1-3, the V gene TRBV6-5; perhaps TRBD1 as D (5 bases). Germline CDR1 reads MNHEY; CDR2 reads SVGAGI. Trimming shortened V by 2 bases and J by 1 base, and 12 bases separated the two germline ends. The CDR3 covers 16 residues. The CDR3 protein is CASSYTGLSSGNTIYF. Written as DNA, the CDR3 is TGTGCCAGCAGTTACACAGGCCTCTCGTCTGGAAACACCATATATTTT.

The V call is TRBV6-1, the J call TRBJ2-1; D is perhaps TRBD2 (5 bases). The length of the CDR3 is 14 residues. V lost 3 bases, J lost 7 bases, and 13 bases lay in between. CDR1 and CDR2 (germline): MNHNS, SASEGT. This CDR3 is CASSEGVGGNEQFF. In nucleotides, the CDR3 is TGTGCCAGCAGTGAGGGAGTAGGCGGGAATGAGCAGTTCTTC.

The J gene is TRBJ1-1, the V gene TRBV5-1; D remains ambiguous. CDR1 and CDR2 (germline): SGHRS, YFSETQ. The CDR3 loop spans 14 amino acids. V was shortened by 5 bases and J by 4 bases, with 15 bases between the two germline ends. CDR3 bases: TGCGCCAGCAGGCCTGTGAGTGGGAGCACTGAAGCTTTCTTT. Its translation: CASRPVSGSTEAFF. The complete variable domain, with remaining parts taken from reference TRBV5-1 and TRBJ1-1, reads KAGVTQTPRYLIKTRGQQVTLSCSPISGHRSVSWYQQTPGQGLQFLFEYFSETQRNKGNFPGRFSGRQFSNSRSEMNVSTLELGDSALYLCASRPVSGSTEAFFGQGTRLTVV.

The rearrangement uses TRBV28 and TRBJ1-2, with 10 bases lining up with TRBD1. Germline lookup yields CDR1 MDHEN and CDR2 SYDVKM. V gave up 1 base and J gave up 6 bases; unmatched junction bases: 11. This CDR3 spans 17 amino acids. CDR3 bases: TGTGCCAGCAGTTTATTTCCAGGACAGGGGGAAAGAAATGGCTACACCTTC. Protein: CASSLFPGQGERNGYTF.

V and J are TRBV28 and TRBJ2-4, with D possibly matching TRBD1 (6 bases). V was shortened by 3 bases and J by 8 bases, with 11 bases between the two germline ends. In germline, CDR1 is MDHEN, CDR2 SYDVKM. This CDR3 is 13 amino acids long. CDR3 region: CASSFTGIDIQYF. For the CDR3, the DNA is TGTGCCAGCAGTTTTACAGGGATCGACATTCAGTACTTC.

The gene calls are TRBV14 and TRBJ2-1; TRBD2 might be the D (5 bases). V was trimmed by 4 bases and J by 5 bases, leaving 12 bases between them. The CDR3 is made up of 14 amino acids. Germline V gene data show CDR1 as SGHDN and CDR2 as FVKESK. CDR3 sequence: CASSPSGTHNEQFF. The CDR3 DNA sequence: TGTGCCAGCAGCCCAAGCGGCACGCACAATGAGCAGTTCTTC.

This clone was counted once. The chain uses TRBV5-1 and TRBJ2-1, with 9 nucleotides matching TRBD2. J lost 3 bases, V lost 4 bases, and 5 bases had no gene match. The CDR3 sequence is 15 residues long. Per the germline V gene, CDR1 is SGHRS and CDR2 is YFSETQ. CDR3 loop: CASSPIAGDYNEQFF. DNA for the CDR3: TGCGCCAGCAGCCCAATAGCGGGGGACTACAATGAGCAGTTCTTC.

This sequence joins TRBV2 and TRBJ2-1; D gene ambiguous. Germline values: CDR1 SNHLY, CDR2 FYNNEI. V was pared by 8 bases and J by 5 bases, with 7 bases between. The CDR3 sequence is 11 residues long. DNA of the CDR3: TGTGCCAGCGGGCCCCACAATGAGCAGTTCTTC. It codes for CASGPHNEQFF.

CDR3 in DNA: TGTGCCAGTAGTATATCTCTCGGGAGTGTAGTCGCAGAGACCCAGTACTTC. It yields the protein CASSISLGSVVAETQYF. The chain recombines TRBV19 with TRBJ2-5, with a possible D match to TRBD2 (6 bases). Germline V gene data show CDR1 as LNHDA and CDR2 as SQIVND (reference sequence). The CDR3 extends over 17 amino acids. The germline V and J ends were trimmed by 2 bases and 4 bases, with 20 bases remaining between them.

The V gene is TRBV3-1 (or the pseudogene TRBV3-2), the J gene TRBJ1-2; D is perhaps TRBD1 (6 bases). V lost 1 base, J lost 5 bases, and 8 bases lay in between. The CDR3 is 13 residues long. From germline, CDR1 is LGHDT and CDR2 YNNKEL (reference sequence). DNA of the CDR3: TGTGCCAGCAGCCAAGGACAGGTTTATGGCTACACCTTC. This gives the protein CASSQGQVYGYTF.

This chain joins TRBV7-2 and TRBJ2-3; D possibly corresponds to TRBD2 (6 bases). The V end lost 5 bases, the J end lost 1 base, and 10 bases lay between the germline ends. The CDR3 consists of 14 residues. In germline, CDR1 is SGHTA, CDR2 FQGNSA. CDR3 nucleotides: TGTGCCAGCAGCCCACAGCGGGGCACAGATACGCAGTATTTT. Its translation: CASSPQRGTDTQYF.

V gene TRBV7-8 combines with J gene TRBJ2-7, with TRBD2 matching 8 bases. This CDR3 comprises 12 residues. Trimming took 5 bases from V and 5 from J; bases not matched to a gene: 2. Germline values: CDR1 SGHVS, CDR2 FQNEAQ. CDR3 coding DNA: TGTGCCAGCAGCCCGGGAGGGCACGAGCAGTACTTC. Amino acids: CASSPGGHEQYF.

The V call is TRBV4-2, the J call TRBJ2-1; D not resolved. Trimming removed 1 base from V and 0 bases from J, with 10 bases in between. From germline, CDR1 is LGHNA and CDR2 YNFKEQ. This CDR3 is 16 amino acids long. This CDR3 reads CASSQGQASSYNEQFF. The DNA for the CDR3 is TGTGCCAGCAGCCAAGGGCAGGCGAGCTCCTACAATGAGCAGTTCTTC.

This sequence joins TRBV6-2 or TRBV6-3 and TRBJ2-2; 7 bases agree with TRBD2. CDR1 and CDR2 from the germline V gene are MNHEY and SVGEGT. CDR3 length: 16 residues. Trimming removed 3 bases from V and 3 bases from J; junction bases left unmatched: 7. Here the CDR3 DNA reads TGTGCCAGCAGTTATCTGGCGGGGGAGTACACCGGGGAGCTGTTTTTT. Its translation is CASSYLAGEYTGELFF.

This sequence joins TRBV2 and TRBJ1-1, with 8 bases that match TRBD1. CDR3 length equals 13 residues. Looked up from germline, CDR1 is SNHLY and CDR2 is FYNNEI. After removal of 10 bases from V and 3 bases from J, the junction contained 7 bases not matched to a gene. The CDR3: CATILDRDTEAFF. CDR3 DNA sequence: TGTGCCACCATACTGGACAGGGACACTGAAGCTTTCTTT.

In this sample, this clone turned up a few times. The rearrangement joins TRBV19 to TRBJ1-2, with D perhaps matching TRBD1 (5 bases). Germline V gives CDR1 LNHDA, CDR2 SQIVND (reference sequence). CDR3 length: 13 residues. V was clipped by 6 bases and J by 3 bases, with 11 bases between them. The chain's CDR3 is CASRFPGHYGYTF. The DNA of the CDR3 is TGTGCCAGTAGGTTCCCAGGGCACTATGGCTACACCTTC.

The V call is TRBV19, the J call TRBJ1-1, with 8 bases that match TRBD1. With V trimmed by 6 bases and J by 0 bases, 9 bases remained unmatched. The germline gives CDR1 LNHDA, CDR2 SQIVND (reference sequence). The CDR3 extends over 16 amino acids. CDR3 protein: CASRDRDRALNTEAFF. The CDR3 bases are TGTGCCAGTAGGGACAGGGACCGGGCCTTGAACACTGAAGCTTTCTTT.

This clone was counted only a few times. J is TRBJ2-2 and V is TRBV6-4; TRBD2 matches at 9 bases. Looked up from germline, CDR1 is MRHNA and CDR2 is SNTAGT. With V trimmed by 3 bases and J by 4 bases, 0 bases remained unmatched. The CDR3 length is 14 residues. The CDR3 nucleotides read TGTGCCAGCAGTGAGCGGGGGGGCACCGGGGAGCTGTTTTTT. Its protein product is CASSERGGTGELFF.

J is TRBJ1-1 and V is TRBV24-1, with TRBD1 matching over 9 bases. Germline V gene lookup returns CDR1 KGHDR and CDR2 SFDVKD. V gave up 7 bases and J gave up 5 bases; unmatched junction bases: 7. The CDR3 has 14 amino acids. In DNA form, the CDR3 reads TGTGCCACCAGCAGGACAGGGGACCTTACTGAAGCTTTCTTT. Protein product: CATSRTGDLTEAFF.

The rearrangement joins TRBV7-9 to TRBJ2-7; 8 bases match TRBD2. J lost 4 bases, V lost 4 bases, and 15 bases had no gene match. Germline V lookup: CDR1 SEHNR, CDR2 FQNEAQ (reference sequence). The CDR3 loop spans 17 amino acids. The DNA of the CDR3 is TGTGCCAGCAGCTCACCTTTATCTGCGGGAGGCCTTTACGAGCAGTACTTC. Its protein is CASSSPLSAGGLYEQYF.

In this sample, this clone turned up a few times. The CDR3 reads CASSPTGGLGNTIYF. The DNA of the CDR3 is TGTGCCAGCAGTCCGACAGGGGGACTTGGAAACACCATATATTTT. The chain joins TRBV6-5 to TRBJ1-3; 9 bases agree with TRBD1. CDR1 and CDR2 from the germline V gene are MNHEY and SVGAGI. The CDR3 has 15 residues. The ends lost 5 bases at V and 3 bases at J; junction bases unmatched: 5.